This T cell receptor (beta chain) was sequenced during a study of neurological immune-mediated disorders. Study outcomes and limitations: HTLV-1-associated myelopathy displayed the greatest TCR clonal expansion, and multiple sclerosis exhibited the smallest, lower than that of healthy controls.

J lost 0 bases, V lost 7 bases, and 18 bases had no gene match. The CDR3 is 19 residues long. CDR1 and CDR2 (germline): MNHEY, SVGEGT. In its sample, this clonotype was seen many times. Its specificity is unknown. TCRdb re-called the 5' RACE reads through MiXCR, storing one row per CDR3 protein. The table has 74,000 or so distinct CDR3 sequences, 9.4% seen once. The TCR originated in a man between 50 and 59 years old in good health. Input material: PBMCs. This chain links TRBV6-2 or TRBV6-3 with TRBJ2-1; 7 bases are a match to TRBD2. As DNA, the CDR3 is TGTGCCAGCACCTCCCGTGGCGGGAGCACCTTCACCTCCTACAATGAGCAGTTCTTC. Protein product: CASTSRGGSTFTSYNEQFF.